This TCR beta chain emerged from a study of cytomegalovirus exposure and HLA in healthy donors. General study points: Later, an analysis found that common viral pathogens appeared to be linked with several of the most significant clusters.

After removal of 8 bases from V and 5 bases from J, the junction contained 5 bases not matched to a gene. The CDR3 extends over 15 amino acids. Germline V gives CDR1 MNHEY, CDR2 SVGAGI. The PCR had 60 Vbeta and 13 Jbeta primers. Assay: immunoSEQ multiplex PCR; the TCRdb copy retains only in-frame clones and omits some. Of approximately 91,000 clones listed, under 75% are singletons. For this clone: Its antigen is not identified.

The source is a female donor in good health and CMV-seronegative. The J gene is TRBJ2-2, the V gene TRBV6-5, with 13 bases matching TRBD2. Sequencing was done on a sample of PBMCs. CDR3 protein: CASLGLAGRTGELFF. The CDR3 nucleotides read TGTGCCAGCTTGGGACTAGCGGGAAGAACCGGGGAGCTGTTTTTT.